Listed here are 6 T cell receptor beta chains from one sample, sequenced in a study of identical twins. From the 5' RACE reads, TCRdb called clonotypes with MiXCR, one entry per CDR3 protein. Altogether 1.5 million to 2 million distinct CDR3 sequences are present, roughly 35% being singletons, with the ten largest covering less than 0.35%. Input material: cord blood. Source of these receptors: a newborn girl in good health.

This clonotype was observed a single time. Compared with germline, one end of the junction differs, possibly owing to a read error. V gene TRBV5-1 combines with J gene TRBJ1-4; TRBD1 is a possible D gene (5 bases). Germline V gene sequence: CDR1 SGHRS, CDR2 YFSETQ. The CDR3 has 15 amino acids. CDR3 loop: CTSSLDGGLFGKLFF. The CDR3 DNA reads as TGCACCAGCAGCTTGGACGGGGGGTTATTTGGAAAACTGTTTTTT.

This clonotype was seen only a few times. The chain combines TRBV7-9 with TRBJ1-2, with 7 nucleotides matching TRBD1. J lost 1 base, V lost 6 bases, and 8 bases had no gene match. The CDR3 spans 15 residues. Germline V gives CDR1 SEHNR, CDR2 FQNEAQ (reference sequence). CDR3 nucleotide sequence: TGTGCCAGCAGACAAGAGGGACAGATTAACTATGGCTACACCTTC. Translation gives CASRQEGQINYGYTF. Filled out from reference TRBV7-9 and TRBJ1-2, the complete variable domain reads DTGVSQNPRHKITKRGQNVTFRCDPISEHNRLYWYRQTLGQGPEFLTYFQNEAQLEKSRLLSDRFSAERPKGSFSTLEIQRTEQGDSAMYLCASRQEGQINYGYTFGSGTRLTVV.

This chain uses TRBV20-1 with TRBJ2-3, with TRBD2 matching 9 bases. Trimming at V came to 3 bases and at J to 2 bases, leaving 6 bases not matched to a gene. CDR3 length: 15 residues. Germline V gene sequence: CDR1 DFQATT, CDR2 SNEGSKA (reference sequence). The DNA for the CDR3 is TGCAGTGCTAGGGTCGTAGCGGGGGACACAGATACGCAGTATTTT. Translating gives CSARVVAGDTDTQYF.

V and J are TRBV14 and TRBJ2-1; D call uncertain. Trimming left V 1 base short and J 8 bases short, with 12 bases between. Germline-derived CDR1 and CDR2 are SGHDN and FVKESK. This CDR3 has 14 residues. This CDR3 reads CASSQVAAGYEQFF. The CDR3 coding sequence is TGTGCCAGCAGCCAAGTTGCAGCAGGCTATGAGCAGTTCTTC.

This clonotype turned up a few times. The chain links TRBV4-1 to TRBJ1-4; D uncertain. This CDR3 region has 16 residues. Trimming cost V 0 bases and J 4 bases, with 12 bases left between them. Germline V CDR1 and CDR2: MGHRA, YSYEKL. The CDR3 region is CASSQDLRTDNEKLFF. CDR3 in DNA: TGCGCCAGCAGCCAAGATTTGAGGACCGATAATGAAAAACTGTTTTTT.

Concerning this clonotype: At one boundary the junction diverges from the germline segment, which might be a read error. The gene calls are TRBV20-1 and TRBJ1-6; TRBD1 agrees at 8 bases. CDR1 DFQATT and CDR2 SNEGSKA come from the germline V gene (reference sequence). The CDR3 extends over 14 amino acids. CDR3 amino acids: CSARGTGYDSPPHF. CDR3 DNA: TGCAGTGCTAGGGGGACAGGTTATGACTCACCCCCCCACTTT.